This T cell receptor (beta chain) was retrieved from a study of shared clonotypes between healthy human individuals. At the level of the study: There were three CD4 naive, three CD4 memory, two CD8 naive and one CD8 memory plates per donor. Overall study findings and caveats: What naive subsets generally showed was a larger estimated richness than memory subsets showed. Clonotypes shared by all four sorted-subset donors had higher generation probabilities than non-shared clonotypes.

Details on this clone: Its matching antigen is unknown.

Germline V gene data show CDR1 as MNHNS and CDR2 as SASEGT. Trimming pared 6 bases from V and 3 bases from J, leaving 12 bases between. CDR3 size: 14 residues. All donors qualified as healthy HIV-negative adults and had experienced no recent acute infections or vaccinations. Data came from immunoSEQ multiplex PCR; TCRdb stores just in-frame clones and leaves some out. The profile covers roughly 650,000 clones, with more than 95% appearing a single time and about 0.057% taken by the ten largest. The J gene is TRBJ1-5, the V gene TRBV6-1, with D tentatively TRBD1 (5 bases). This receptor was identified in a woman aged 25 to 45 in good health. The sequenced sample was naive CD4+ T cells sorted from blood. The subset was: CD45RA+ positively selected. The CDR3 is CASRFRDHNQPQHF. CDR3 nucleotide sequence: TGTGCCAGCAGGTTCAGGGACCACAATCAGCCCCAGCATTTT.